These 8 T cell receptor beta chains originate from one sample sequenced in a study of response to subunit inactivated influenza vaccine. TCRdb passed the RT-PCR reads through MiXCR, listing each CDR3 protein once. Of about 570,000 distinct CDR3 sequences listed, about 11% are singletons. This sample was also put to use in a study of T cells expressing NK-cell markers. That report notes: Synthesis of TCR beta cDNA relied on 5'RACE template switching carrying UMIs.

The input for sequencing was PBMCs from blood, taken on the day of vaccination. These receptors came from a man between 45 and 60 years old who received an inactivated influenza vaccine.

This clonotype was detected only a few times. V is TRBV3-1 and J is TRBJ2-3; 9 nucleotides agree with TRBD2. Germline V lookup: CDR1 LGHDT, CDR2 YNNKEL (reference sequence). V shed 3 bases, J shed 3 bases, and the junction held 7 bases outside the gene matches. There are 16 residues in the CDR3. The CDR3 DNA reads as TGTGCCAGCAGCCAGGCGGGAGGGCCCTCGACAGATACGCAGTATTTT. The encoded protein is CASSQAGGPSTDTQYF.

The rearrangement uses TRBV12-3 or TRBV12-4 and TRBJ1-1; the match to TRBD1 covers 7 bases. The V segment lost 5 bases and the J segment 4 bases; nucleotides outside the gene matches: 10. This CDR3 contains 15 residues. The CDR3 reads CASSRDTGVGTEAFF. As DNA, the CDR3 is TGTGCCAGCAGTAGGGATACAGGGGTAGGCACTGAAGCTTTCTTT.

The chain carries TRBV11-2 and TRBJ1-5; the D gene is possibly TRBD1 (5 bases). CDR3 length: 15 residues. V lost 5 bases to trimming and J lost 4 bases, with 15 bases between them. Germline V CDR1 and CDR2: SGHAT, FQNNGV. As DNA, the CDR3 is TGTGCCAGCAGCGCTACCCAGGGACCTAATCAGCCCCAGCATTTT. This gives the protein CASSATQGPNQPQHF.

The chain carries TRBV2 and TRBJ2-5; D uncertain. CDR3 size: 14 residues. Trimming left V 6 bases short and J 1 base short, with 12 bases between. CDR1 and CDR2 from the germline V gene are SNHLY and FYNNEI. The CDR3 loop is CASRFPGIQETQYF. For the CDR3, the DNA is TGTGCCAGCAGATTCCCGGGCATCCAAGAGACCCAGTACTTC.

This clonotype was observed a handful of times. The chain combines TRBV20-1 with TRBJ2-1, with 7 bases matching TRBD2. Germline V CDR1 and CDR2: DFQATT, SNEGSKA (reference sequence). J lost 7 bases, V lost 3 bases, and 9 bases had no gene match. The CDR3 length is 14 residues. The chain's CDR3 is CSASLAGEWNEQFF. CDR3 nucleotides: TGCAGTGCTAGTTTGGCGGGAGAATGGAATGAGCAGTTCTTC.

This clonotype appeared many times. The chain uses TRBV20-1 and TRBJ2-1, with TRBD2 identical over 11 bases. With V trimmed by 5 bases and J by 6 bases, 9 bases remained unmatched. Germline V gene sequence: CDR1 DFQATT, CDR2 SNEGSKA (reference sequence). This CDR3 has 15 amino acids. The CDR3 nucleotides read TGCAGTGCTCGAAAACTAGCGGGGGCCGCCAATGAGCAGTTCTTC. This translates into CSARKLAGAANEQFF.

Remarks on this clonotype: A junction boundary mismatches the germline segment, possibly from a read error. V is TRBV5-6 and J is TRBJ2-7; no firm D call. The germline V gene encodes CDR1 SGHDT and CDR2 YYEEEE. CDR3 length: 13 residues. The CDR3 DNA is TGTGCCATCAGCCCCGGGCTCCTCTGCTCGCAGTACTTC. Amino acids: CAISPGLLCSQYF.

This clonotype was seen a handful of times. CDR3 sequence reads: CASSLILLGMYTGELFF. DNA for the CDR3: TGTGCCAGCAGCTTAATCCTTCTAGGGATGTACACCGGGGAGCTGTTTTTT. The chain joins TRBV7-9 to TRBJ2-2; D unresolved. The CDR3 extends over 17 amino acids. Germline lookup yields CDR1 SEHNR and CDR2 FQNEAQ (reference sequence). The germline V and J ends were trimmed by 2 bases and 3 bases, with 16 bases remaining between them.